The rows below give T cell receptor beta chains drawn from one sample of a study of cytomegalovirus exposure and HLA in healthy donors. Method: immunoSEQ multiplex PCR; TCRdb's copy keeps in-frame clones and lacks some. The table has some 150,000 clones, about 80% seen once; the top ten hold approximately 2%. Sequencing used PBMCs. Receptors originate from a man aged 25 to 40 in good health and CMV-seronegative. Each CDR3 is given with its conserved first and last residue. The order of the fields is D gene, CDR3 length, J gene, V gene, clone size, CDR3 protein, CDR3 DNA. A D gene is named only where the DNA matches it firmly. A row's size may be missing; if present it is once, few, many or a size class.

>TRBD1|17|TRBJ2-3|TRBV18|NA
CASSPRGTGGTTDTQYF
TGTGCCAGCTCACCACGCGGGACAGGGGGGACCACAGATACGCAGTATTTT
>NA|14|TRBJ2-2|TRBV4-2|NA
CASTLAEVTGELFF
TGTGCCAGCACCCTGGCCGAAGTCACCGGGGAGCTGTTTTTT
>TRBD1|14|TRBJ1-2|TRBV6-5|NA
CASSYAGTGEGYTF
TGTGCCAGCAGTTACGCGGGGACAGGGGAAGGCTACACCTTC
>NA|14|TRBJ2-5|TRBV7-9|NA
CASSPSGGGETQYF
TGTGCCAGCAGCCCAAGTGGGGGAGGTGAGACCCAGTACTTC
>TRBD1|17|TRBJ2-5|TRBV5-4|NA
CASSLGGYRGQQETQYF
TGTGCCAGCAGCTTGGGTGGTTACAGGGGGCAACAAGAGACCCAGTACTTC
>NA|16|TRBJ1-2|TRBV4-1|NA
CASSQEAYPGGYGYTF
TGCGCCAGCAGCCAAGAAGCTTACCCCGGAGGCTATGGCTACACCTTC
>TRBD2|17|TRBJ2-1|TRBV18|NA
CASSPGTSGMAGDEQFF
TGTGCCAGCTCACCGGGGACTAGCGGGATGGCGGGGGATGAGCAGTTCTTC
>NA|14|TRBJ1-1|TRBV5-1|once
CASSLGEGTTEAFF
TGCGCCAGCAGCTTGGGGGAGGGGACGACTGAAGCTTTCTTT
>TRBD1|15|TRBJ2-7|TRBV19|NA
CASSKDRVSSYEQYF
TGTGCCAGTAGTAAAGACAGGGTGAGCTCCTACGAGCAGTACTTC
>TRBD2|14|TRBJ2-7|TRBV5-4|NA
CASSLLAGDGEQYF
TGTGCCAGCAGCCTACTAGCGGGGGACGGCGAGCAGTACTTC
>NA|14|TRBJ2-1|TRBV11-3|NA
CASSPRGRGNEQFF
TGTGCCAGCAGCCCGCGGGGCCGAGGCAATGAGCAGTTCTTC
>TRBD1|15|TRBJ2-2|TRBV19|NA
CASSMGDSHTGELFF
TGTGCCAGTAGTATGGGGGACAGCCACACCGGGGAGCTGTTTTTT
>TRBD1|15|TRBJ1-4|TRBV27|NA
CASSSTGAYNEKLFF
TGTGCCAGCAGTTCTACAGGGGCCTATAATGAAAAACTGTTTTTT
>NA|14|TRBJ2-7|TRBV19|NA
CASSVYDKTYEQYF
TGTGCCAGTAGTGTTTACGACAAAACCTACGAGCAGTACTTC
>TRBD2|14|TRBJ2-1|TRBV14|NA
CASSPSGGWRKQFF
TGTGCCAGCAGCCCCTCCGGGGGGTGGCGGAAGCAGTTCTTC
>NA|11|TRBJ2-5|TRBV5-6|NA
CASSVEETQYF
TGTGCCAGCAGTGTAGAGGAGACCCAGTACTTC
>TRBD1|15|TRBJ1-1|TRBV28|NA
CASPPGRQGRTEAFF
TGTGCCAGCCCCCCCGGGCGACAGGGAAGGACTGAAGCTTTCTTT
>TRBD2|17|TRBJ2-1|TRBV4-1|NA
CASSQDPGGSSYNEQFF
TGCGCCAGCAGCCAAGATCCAGGCGGGAGCTCCTACAATGAGCAGTTCTTC
>TRBD2|15|TRBJ2-2|TRBV10-3|NA
CAISESGVYTGELFF
TGTGCCATCAGTGAAAGCGGGGTTTACACCGGGGAGCTGTTTTTT
>NA|13|TRBJ2-7|TRBV28|once
CASSFGSRGEQYF
TGTGCCAGCAGTTTCGGGAGCCGGGGCGAGCAGTACTTC
>NA|15|TRBJ2-1|TRBV10-3|NA
CAVHNAGRSMNEQFF
TGTGCCGTCCATAACGCGGGGAGGTCTATGAATGAGCAGTTCTTC
>NA|16|TRBJ2-5|TRBV7-3|NA
CASSFLGLFVSETQYF
TGTGCCAGCAGCTTCCTCGGACTTTTTGTGTCGGAGACCCAGTACTTC
>NA|17|TRBJ1-1|TRBV15|NA
CATSSHNTGTPPLEAFF
TGTGCCACCAGCAGTCATAATACTGGGACACCGCCGCTTGAAGCTTTCTTT
>NA|15|TRBJ2-1|TRBV11-2|NA
CASSRGGTAYNEQFF
TGTGCCAGCAGCCGGGGGGGGACAGCTTACAATGAGCAGTTCTTC
>NA|13|TRBJ2-3|TRBV19|NA
CASSIISGDTQYF
TGTGCCAGTAGTATTATTAGTGGAGATACGCAGTATTTT
>NA|15|TRBJ2-2|TRBV4-2|NA
CASSQGERNTGELFF
TGTGCCAGCAGCCAAGGGGAGCGGAACACCGGGGAGCTGTTTTTT
>TRBD2|16|TRBJ2-3|TRBV4-1|NA
CASSQLASGDADTQYF
TGCGCCAGCAGCCAATTAGCTAGCGGGGACGCAGATACGCAGTATTTT
>NA|15|TRBJ2-7|TRBV9|once
CASSVGGGREYEQYF
TGTGCCAGCAGCGTCGGAGGGGGCAGGGAGTACGAGCAGTACTTC
>NA|13|TRBJ2-5|TRBV2|NA
CASSDRVRETQYF
TGTGCCAGCAGTGACAGGGTCCGAGAGACCCAGTACTTC
>NA|14|TRBJ1-1|TRBV6-4|NA
CASSPTQDQTEAFF
TGTGCCAGCAGCCCCACACAGGACCAAACTGAAGCTTTCTTT
>TRBD1|17|TRBJ1-4|TRBV19|NA
CASSRPGQGELTEKLFF
TGTGCCAGTAGCCGACCGGGACAGGGGGAATTAACTGAAAAACTGTTTTTT
>TRBD1|15|TRBJ2-7|TRBV28|once
CASSSAGTGSYEQYF
TGTGCCAGCAGTTCCGCCGGGACAGGGTCTTACGAGCAGTACTTC
>NA|19|TRBJ2-6|TRBV1|once
CTSSQDGIAGGYGANVLTF
TGCACCAGCAGCCAAGATGGAATAGCGGGAGGGTATGGGGCCAACGTCCTGACTTTC
>NA|16|TRBJ1-3|TRBV10-2|NA
CASSADLWTAGNTIYF
TGCGCCAGCAGTGCAGATCTTTGGACAGCTGGAAACACCATATATTTT
>NA|13|TRBJ2-7|TRBV18|NA
CASSPGQTYEQYF
TGTGCCAGCTCACCTGGACAGACCTACGAGCAGTACTTC
>TRBD1|14|TRBJ2-3|TRBV7-6|NA
CASSSRDRGRVGYF
TGTGCCAGCAGCTCCCGGGACAGGGGGAGAGTTGGTTATTTT
>NA|16|TRBJ2-7|TRBV7-8|NA
CASSLVDTPSSYEQYF
TGTGCCAGCAGCTTAGTAGACACACCGAGCTCCTACGAGCAGTACTTC
>NA|15|TRBJ2-5|TRBV5-8|NA
CASRGTGFGQETQYF
TGTGCCAGCAGGGGAACAGGGTTTGGACAAGAGACCCAGTACTTC
>NA|15|TRBJ1-3|TRBV7-6|NA
CASSLVRGSGNTIYF
TGTGCCAGCAGCTTAGTCCGGGGTTCTGGAAACACCATATATTTT
>TRBD1|15|TRBJ1-6|TRBV11-2|few
CASSPRTGINSPLHF
TGTGCCAGCAGCCCCCGGACAGGGATAAATTCACCCCTCCACTTT
>NA|16|TRBJ2-3|TRBV7-3|NA
CASSIRVQGGTDTQYF
TGTGCCAGCAGCATCCGGGTACAGGGAGGCACAGATACGCAGTATTTT
>NA|14|TRBJ2-3|TRBV10-3|NA
CAISESRVTDTQYF
TGTGCCATCAGTGAGTCGCGGGTTACAGATACGCAGTATTTT
>NA|12|TRBJ1-1|TRBV5-1|NA
CASSTGVSEAFF
TGCGCCAGCTCCACGGGGGTATCTGAAGCTTTCTTT
>TRBD1|18|TRBJ2-2|TRBV28|NA
CASRPGGLDRGPTGELFF
TGTGCCAGCAGGCCCGGCGGGTTGGACAGGGGGCCCACCGGGGAGCTGTTTTTT